This T cell receptor beta chain appears in the sequencing data of a study of blood T cell repertoires in COVID-19. Libraries were prepared by immunoSEQ multiplex PCR; TCRdb keeps only in-frame clonotypes and omits some of them. The top ten hold more than 8.5% of the sample, which has over 50,000 clones, 65% to 90% seen once. Sample: peripheral blood. The sequence derives from a human donor in a cohort sampled during active COVID-19.

CDR3 loop: CAWSAIAGGYNEQFF. The DNA for the CDR3 is TGTGCCTGGAGCGCAATAGCGGGAGGGTACAATGAGCAGTTCTTC. This chain connects TRBV30 to TRBJ2-1, with TRBD2 identical over 11 bases. Trimming removed 3 bases from V and 4 bases from J; junction bases left unmatched: 5. In germline, CDR1 is GTSNPN, CDR2 SVGIG (reference sequence). This CDR3 region has 15 residues.